This T cell receptor beta chain was observed in a study of T-cell reconstitution after alpha-beta-depleted transplantation in children. It was with unique molecular identifiers that the TCRbeta library was prepared. TCRdb passed the PCR reads through MiXCR, listing each CDR3 protein once. The sample consists of over 400,000 distinct CDR3 sequences, 12% of them appearing once. The CDR3 spans 12 residues. CDR1 is DFQATT, CDR2 SNEGSKA, per germline (reference sequence). V was shortened by 5 bases and J by 1 base, with 8 bases between the two germline ends. The genes are TRBV20-1 and TRBJ1-1, with D unresolved. The sequencing here drew on PBMCs from the stem cell graft donor, taken from the stem cell graft. The TCR originated in a human donor who donated a stem cell graft to a child with combined immunodeficiency. Here the CDR3 DNA reads TGCAGTGCTCTAAGACAGAACACTGAAGCTTTCTTT. It translates to CSALRQNTEAFF.